The rows below give T cell receptor beta chains drawn from one sample of a study of shared T cell receptors in the human thymus. Profiled with immunoSEQ multiplex PCR; TCRdb holds only in-frame clones, not every one. The sample lists some 700,000 clones; approximately 88% were seen once. Another study also made use of these data, one on human thymus T cells.

The specimen was thymocytes. These TCRs come from a boy in the first two years of life with a congenital heart defect. The CDR3 runs from the conserved cysteine through the conserved F or W. The D gene is left open where the match is weak. Clone size is given for some rows only: seen once, a few or many times, or a class if the clone is expanded.

>TRBJ2-7|NA|TRBV19|NA
CASTPPRHRTSYEQYF
TGTGCCAGTACCCCACCCAGGCACAGAACCAGCTACGAGCAGTACTTC
>TRBJ2-7|NA|TRBV27|TRBD1
CASRTLQWDRGIGEQYF
TGTGCCAGCAGAACGCTACAATGGGACAGGGGGATAGGGGAGCAGTACTTC
>TRBJ2-7|once|TRBV2|TRBD2
CASSELGTSGSYEQYF
TGTGCCAGCAGTGAACTCGGGACTAGCGGTTCCTACGAGCAGTACTTC
>TRBJ2-2|NA|TRBV5-6|NA
CASSLAGVESTGELFF
TGTGCCAGCAGCTTGGCCGGGGTAGAGAGCACCGGGGAGCTGTTTTTT
>TRBJ1-1|once|TRBV6-5|NA
CASSALRSTEAFF
TGTGCCAGCAGTGCCCTAAGAAGCACTGAAGCTTTCTTT
>TRBJ2-1|NA|TRBV27|NA
CASSIQGPSVRNNNEQFF
TGTGCCAGCAGTATACAGGGTCCGAGCGTTCGCAACAACAATGAGCAGTTCTTC
>TRBJ1-1|NA|TRBV7-2|TRBD1
CASSLVGDSNTEAFF
TGTGCCAGCAGCCTAGTGGGGGACAGCAACACTGAAGCTTTCTTT
>TRBJ2-1|NA|TRBV9|TRBD1
CASRPYPGQGRLLDYNEQFF
TGTGCCAGCAGACCCTACCCCGGACAGGGTCGTTTGTTAGACTACAATGAGCAGTTCTTC
>TRBJ2-1|NA|TRBV4-3|TRBD2
CASSQDRTSGRPYNEQFF
TGCGCCAGCAGCCAAGATCGAACTAGCGGGAGGCCCTACAATGAGCAGTTCTTC
>TRBJ1-1|NA|TRBV5-1|TRBD1
CASSLRSGQGRDTEAFF
TGCGCCAGCAGCTTGCGGTCGGGACAGGGGAGGGACACTGAAGCTTTCTTT
>TRBJ2-1|NA|TRBV6-8|TRBD2
CASSYSLREVEQFF
TGTGCCAGCAGTTACTCTTTGCGGGAGGTTGAGCAGTTCTTC
>TRBJ2-7|NA|TRBV5-6|TRBD2
CASSLVGTGTTPYEQYF
TGTGCCAGCAGCTTGGTGGGAACCGGGACTACCCCCTACGAGCAGTACTTC
>TRBJ2-7|NA|TRBV27|TRBD2
CASSSLAGSYEQYF
TGTGCCAGCAGTTCCTTAGCGGGTAGTTACGAGCAGTACTTC
>TRBJ1-3|NA|TRBV19|NA
CASSINQGRSGNTIYF
TGTGCCAGTAGTATAAACCAGGGCCGATCCGGAAACACCATATATTTT
>TRBJ2-3|once|TRBV10-1|TRBD2
CASTPGLAPDTQYF
TGCGCCAGCACCCCGGGACTAGCTCCAGATACGCAGTATTTT
>TRBJ2-3|NA|TRBV27|TRBD2
CASSLIASGRISDTQYF
TGTGCCAGCAGTTTAATTGCTAGCGGGAGGATCTCAGATACGCAGTATTTT
>TRBJ1-3|NA|TRBV12-1|NA
CASSFGAGTGAERNTIYF
NA
>TRBJ2-3|NA|TRBV27|TRBD2
CASSSLRTSGSSSADTQYF
TGTGCCAGCAGTTCCCTCCGGACTAGCGGGAGCTCAAGCGCAGATACGCAGTATTTT
>TRBJ2-1|NA|TRBV7-9|TRBD2
CASSLVVSGAYNEQFF
TGTGCCAGCAGCTTAGTTGTTAGCGGGGCATACAATGAGCAGTTCTTC
>TRBJ2-7|NA|TRBV6-1|NA
CASLERGQGYEQYF
TGTGCCAGCCTTGAACGGGGACAAGGATACGAGCAGTACTTC
>TRBJ2-1|NA|TRBV6-4|TRBD2
CASSPGTSGRRDEQFF
TGTGCCAGCAGCCCCGGGACTAGCGGGAGGAGGGATGAGCAGTTCTTC
>TRBJ2-7|once|TRBV5-1|TRBD1
CASSCDRGNTYEQYF
TGCGCCAGCAGCTGTGACAGGGGAAATACCTACGAGCAGTACTTC
>TRBJ2-3|once|TRBV10-1|NA
CASSDYPGLNHTDTQYF
TGCGCCAGCAGTGATTATCCGGGACTCAACCACACAGATACGCAGTATTTT
>TRBJ1-1|NA|TRBV7-6|TRBD1
CASSQNRGGGEAFF
TGTGCCAGCAGCCAGAACAGGGGAGGAGGTGAAGCTTTCTTT
>TRBJ2-4|NA|TRBV4-3|TRBD2
CASSPRQEREGRKNIQYF
TGCGCCAGCAGCCCCAGACAAGAGCGGGAGGGCCGTAAAAACATTCAGTACTTC
>TRBJ2-3|NA|TRBV27|NA
CASSLDSFTDTQYF
TGTGCCAGCAGTCTGGACAGTTTCACAGATACGCAGTATTTT
>TRBJ1-6|NA|TRBV30|NA
CAWRTVSSYNSPLHF
TGTGCCTGGAGAACAGTGAGCTCCTATAATTCACCCCTCCACTTT
>TRBJ2-5|NA|TRBV7-6|TRBD2
CASSNMPPGLAGGGGTQYF
TGTGCCAGCAGCAACATGCCTCCGGGACTAGCGGGAGGGGGGGGGACCCAGTACTTC